This TCR beta chain was captured in a study of Ad26.COV2.S vaccination and SARS-CoV-2 variants. Treatment: about 20 received Ad26.COV2.S at low or high dose, single or two shots; 5 received placebo; per-sample allocation not given. Sampling was performed 63 days after the first vaccine or placebo injection. The V and J ends lost 1 base and 4 bases respectively, with 7 bases between them. Germline CDR1 reads LGHNA; CDR2 reads YSLEER. The CDR3 sequence is 13 residues long. A remark on this clone: The sample carries other DNA sequences with the same CDR3.

Libraries were prepared by immunoSEQ multiplex PCR; TCRdb keeps only in-frame clonotypes and omits some of them. There are about 400,000 clones in the sample; around 92% occur only once, and about 1.7% lies in the top ten. The chain links TRBV4-3 to TRBJ2-5; no definite D call. Source: peripheral blood, taken in a trial of Ad26.COV2.S vaccine versus placebo. This TCR was sampled from a person between 18 and 59 years old who received the Ad26.COV2.S COVID-19 vaccine or a placebo. The chain's CDR3 is CASSQAEGETQYF. The CDR3 bases are TGCGCCAGCAGCCAAGCGGAAGGAGAGACCCAGTACTTC.